Listed below are T cell receptor beta chains from one sample, sequenced in a study of T cell repertoires in cytomegalovirus infection. Antigen specificity for these receptors is unknown. Using its own MiXCR run on the reads, TCRdb lists one record per CDR3 protein. Of 800,000 to 950,000 distinct CDR3 sequences listed, about 31% are singletons. The material sequenced was cultured CD8+ T cells from PBMCs, taken from culture after CMV antigen stimulation. Every receptor here comes from a human donor in good health (CMV status not recorded). Some clones in this sample may be carry-over from other donors' samples. Each CDR3 is given with its conserved first and last residue. The size of a clone is reported for some rows only, either as once, few or many, or as a class for expanded clones.

cdr3_length	clone_size	v_call	j_call	cdr3_aa
16	NA	TRBV27	TRBJ1-5	CASSFIGGNSNQPQHF
19	few	TRBV12-3/TRBV12-4	TRBJ2-1	CASSLRAGGPGGSYNEQFF
16	NA	TRBV20-1	TRBJ1-4	CSAPMVGRGRNEKLFF
10	NA	TRBV7-9	TRBJ1-2	CAYEEDGYTF
13	NA	TRBV5-4	TRBJ2-1	CASSLKSSGEQFF
13	once	TRBV4-3	TRBJ2-1	CASSQEGLAEQFF
14	many	TRBV4-3	TRBJ1-6	CASSQDRDNSPLHF
13	NA	TRBV6-1	TRBJ2-5	CASSEGQVETQYF
18	NA	TRBV4-1	TRBJ2-1	CASSQESFEEFPYNEQFF
15	NA	TRBV7-9	TRBJ1-5	CASIQSDSLNQPQHF
15	few	TRBV7-2	TRBJ2-2	CASSLSGGAVGELFF
14	few	TRBV5-6	TRBJ2-2	CASSFIGNTGELFF
15	few	TRBV7-6	TRBJ1-2	CASSFTGLGGYGYTF
16	few	TRBV11-2	TRBJ2-1	CASSLSVPSSYNEQFF
13	NA	TRBV2	TRBJ1-5	CASSDQGHQPQHF
16	NA	TRBV27	TRBJ2-1	CASSLRAGATYNEQFF
14	NA	TRBV6-2/TRBV6-3	TRBJ1-5	CASTSRDKNQPQHF
14	many	TRBV12-3/TRBV12-4	TRBJ2-1	CASSLATKYNEQFF
16	few	TRBV4-1	TRBJ2-1	CASSQGGGGIYNEQFF
16	few	TRBV7-6	TRBJ2-1	CASSPPTGGTGNEQFF
15	NA	TRBV4-1	TRBJ1-1	CASSQDWDKDTEAFF
15	NA	TRBV5-5	TRBJ2-7	CASSLNWAPDYEQYF
14	few	TRBV27	TRBJ1-4	CASSSLRTNEKLFF
17	NA	TRBV7-2	TRBJ1-3	CASSLDSNTGPGNTIYF
15	few	TRBV20-1	TRBJ2-3	CSATGTGGATDTQYF
12	NA	TRBV19	TRBJ1-2	CASRDRAHGYTF
11	few	TRBV10-2	TRBJ2-5	CASSESSTQYF
16	few	TRBV9	TRBJ2-2	CASSGAPIGPAGELFF
15	few	TRBV7-2	TRBJ1-4	CASSLALGAGEKLFF
15	NA	TRBV7-9	TRBJ1-2	CASSGIDFLNYGYTF
17	NA	TRBV6-6	TRBJ2-2	CASSYSSSGDIFGELFF
15	few	TRBV7-9	TRBJ2-2	CASSSPGYDTGELFF
13	few	TRBV7-2	TRBJ2-7	CASSSRQGREQYF
16	NA	TRBV24-1	TRBJ2-1	CATSDSDTITENEQFF
14	NA	TRBV15	TRBJ1-5	CATSRDRAVQPQHF
16	many	TRBV7-3	TRBJ2-3	CASSTNGGGYTDTQYF
13	NA	TRBV7-2	TRBJ1-4	CASSFGQGGKLFF
13	few	TRBV27	TRBJ1-1	CASSLRTYTEAFF
18	NA	TRBV12-3/TRBV12-4	TRBJ1-5	CASSLRGAGGGSNQSQHF
16	NA	TRBV3-1	TRBJ2-5	CASSQVDLEPQETQYF
18	many	TRBV19	TRBJ2-1	CASSTLILAGSSYNEQFF
17	NA	TRBV7-6	TRBJ2-5	CASSDRLAVDFEETQYF
15	NA	TRBV7-4	TRBJ2-1	CASSLASQTYNEQFF
15	few	TRBV7-2	TRBJ2-4	CASSRQELAKNIQYF
15	many	TRBV7-2	TRBJ2-1	CASSLGGPAYNEQFF